This T cell receptor beta chain was obtained from a study of Ad26.COV2.S vaccination and SARS-CoV-2 variants. The overall study: Administration of Ad26.COV2.S was intramuscular, either once or twice 56 days apart.

Produced via immunoSEQ multiplex PCR; TCRdb's table is partial and in-frame only. In the table there are 400,000 to 500,000 clones, roughly 88% of which are singletons. Germline V lookup: CDR1 SNHLY, CDR2 FYNNEI. Trimming removed 9 bases from V and 4 bases from J, with 19 bases in between. The CDR3 totals 15 residues. Study results and limitations: Vaccine recipients showed a spike-specific TCR breadth that was higher than in placebo recipients.

Treatment of the sample: 15 to 20 received Ad26.COV2.S at low or high dose, single or two shots; roughly five received placebo; per-sample allocation not given. Samples were taken on day 63 after the first vaccine or placebo injection. With respect to this clone: The antigen is unknown.

This clonotype was obtained from a person between 18 and 59 years old who received the Ad26.COV2.S COVID-19 vaccine or a placebo. The material sequenced was peripheral blood, taken in a trial of Ad26.COV2.S vaccine versus placebo. The chain couples TRBV2 to TRBJ1-5, with D possibly matching TRBD1 (5 bases). CDR3 DNA sequence: TGTGCCAGTCCGGGACCCACTGGGGTAAATCAGCCCCAGCATTTT. Its protein is CASPGPTGVNQPQHF.